This passage covers 17 T cell receptor beta chains from one sample sequenced in a study of blood T cell repertoires in COVID-19. The repertoire was sequenced with immunoSEQ multiplex PCR; TCRdb's copy has only in-frame clones and lacks some. The data hold around 98,000 clones, with 70% to 80% observed a single time. Material: peripheral blood. These receptors originate from a man between 65 and 85 years old with acute or convalescent COVID-19.

This chain uses TRBV3-1 (or the pseudogene TRBV3-2) with TRBJ2-3; 7 nucleotides line up with TRBD2. The CDR3 runs 15 residues. Trimming took 4 bases from V and 5 from J; bases not matched to a gene: 9. The germline V gene encodes CDR1 LGHDT and CDR2 YNNKEL (reference sequence). CDR3 sequence (DNA): TGTGCCAGCAGCCGGGGCGGGAGTTCGATAGATACGCAGTATTTT. Translated, it gives CASSRGGSSIDTQYF.

This clone has a handful of counts. V and J are TRBV10-2 and TRBJ2-1; maybe TRBD2 (6 bases). Germline-derived CDR1 and CDR2 are WSHSY and SAAADI. The CDR3 has 13 residues. V shed 2 bases and J shed 12 bases, with 14 bases lying between them. The CDR3, as DNA: TGCGCCAGCAGTGAGCTAGCCGGGAGCTCGCAGTTCTTC. This encodes CASSELAGSSQFF.

The chain employs TRBV4-1 and TRBJ1-5, with 10 bases matching TRBD1. CDR1 is MGHRA, CDR2 YSYEKL, per germline. The CDR3 has 15 residues. Trimming took 3 bases from V and 1 from J; bases not matched to a gene: 0. DNA for the CDR3: TGCGCCAGCAGCCAGACAGGGGGCAGCAATCAGCCCCAGCATTTT. As protein: CASSQTGGSNQPQHF.

The V and J genes are TRBV11-3 and TRBJ2-1, with 9 bases identical to TRBD2. The trim removed 1 base at V and 8 bases at J, leaving 6 bases unmatched. The V gene's germline CDR1 is SGHNT and CDR2 YENEEA. This CDR3 has 15 residues. CDR3 in amino acids: CASSLGVAGGDEQFF. The CDR3 coding sequence is TGTGCCAGCAGCTTAGGGGTCGCGGGAGGGGATGAGCAGTTCTTC.

This clone was detected only once. The J gene is TRBJ2-7, the V gene TRBV6-6, with 8 bases that match TRBD1. This CDR3 has 16 residues. Trimming cost V 6 bases and J 0 bases; bases outside gene matches: 10. Germline values: CDR1 MNHNY, CDR2 SVGAGI (reference sequence). The CDR3 DNA reads TGTGCCAGCAGCGACCTGGGGACAGGCTTCTCCTACGAGCAGTACTTC. Its translation is CASSDLGTGFSYEQYF.

The CDR3 coding sequence is TGTGCCAGCGTCCTAAACACAGATACGCAGTATTTT. Translating it yields CASVLNTDTQYF. V gene TRBV6-6 combines with J gene TRBJ2-3; D not certain. This CDR3 has 12 residues. V lost 8 bases and J lost 2, with 8 bases in between. Germline CDR1 MNHNY, CDR2 SVGAGI (reference sequence).

The rearrangement uses TRBV5-5 and TRBJ1-5; possibly TRBD1 for D (6 bases). Germline CDR1 SGHKS, CDR2 YYEKEE (reference sequence). CDR3 length: 13 residues. Deletions cut 2 bases from V and 5 bases from J, with 8 bases between. CDR3 nucleotide sequence: TGTGCCAGCAGCTTAGGGGGAGATCAGCCCCAGCATTTT. This encodes CASSLGGDQPQHF. Full variable domain (missing parts from reference TRBV5-5 and TRBJ1-5): DAGVTQSPTHLIKTRGQQVTLRCSPISGHKSVSWYQQVLGQGPQFIFQYYEKEERGRGNFPDRFSARQFPNYSSELNVNALLLGDSALYLCASSLGGDQPQHFGDGTRLSIL.

The chain employs TRBV30 and TRBJ1-1, with 10 bases identical to TRBD1. Germline V gene sequence: CDR1 GTSNPN, CDR2 SVGIG (reference sequence). The V gene end was trimmed by 2 bases and the J gene end by 3 bases; junction bases not matched to a gene: 3. The CDR3 sequence is 14 residues long. For the CDR3, the DNA is TGTGCCTGGAGTCGGACAGGGGGTTACACTGAAGCTTTCTTT. It codes for CAWSRTGGYTEAFF.

The chain recombines TRBV20-1 with TRBJ2-7; D perhaps matches TRBD1 (6 bases). This CDR3 contains 15 residues. V was trimmed by 3 bases and J by 4 bases, leaving 19 bases between them. Germline CDR1 DFQATT, CDR2 SNEGSKA (reference sequence). Here the CDR3 reads CSASRKGDNFYEQYF. The CDR3 DNA reads as TGCAGTGCTAGTCGAAAAGGGGACAACTTTTACGAGCAGTACTTC.

V and J are TRBV12-3 or TRBV12-4 and TRBJ1-2; 7 bases agree with TRBD1. This CDR3 is built from 13 residues. Trimming took 3 bases from V and 5 from J; bases not matched to a gene: 3. The CDR3 nucleotides read TGTGCCAGCAGTTTGACAGGGATGTATGGCTACACCTTC. This gives the protein CASSLTGMYGYTF.

The J gene is TRBJ2-2, the V gene TRBV6-5; 10 bases are a match to TRBD2. Germline values: CDR1 MNHEY, CDR2 SVGAGI. Losses at the gene ends were 1 base for V and 1 base for J; bases not matched to a gene: 0. CDR3 length: 16 amino acids. The CDR3 DNA sequence: TGTGCCAGCAGTTACTGGACTAGCGGGAACACCGGGGAGCTGTTTTTT. The encoded protein is CASSYWTSGNTGELFF.

This clone was observed once. The gene calls are TRBV6-4 and TRBJ2-3, with TRBD1 as a possible D gene (5 bases). Germline CDR1 and CDR2: MRHNA and SNTAGT. The CDR3 extends over 14 amino acids. V gave up 0 bases and J gave up 5 bases, with 9 bases separating them. The CDR3 bases are TGTGCCAGCAGTGACTCGGGGCTAGGAGATACGCAGTATTTT. It translates to CASSDSGLGDTQYF.

The chain combines TRBV30 with TRBJ1-2, with no clear D. This CDR3 contains 12 residues. The V gene lost 0 bases and the J gene lost 7 bases, with 9 bases spanning the gap. In germline, CDR1 is GTSNPN, CDR2 SVGIG (reference sequence). The CDR3 loop is CAWSVDFLGYTF. The CDR3 nucleotides are TGTGCCTGGAGTGTAGACTTTCTTGGCTACACCTTC.

The chain uses TRBV18 and TRBJ2-5; TRBD2 aligns across 10 bases. The CDR3 extends over 18 amino acids. Trimming at V came to 2 bases and at J to 4 bases, leaving 13 bases not matched to a gene. The V gene's germline CDR1 is KGHSH and CDR2 LQKENI. The CDR3 DNA sequence: TGTGCCAGCTCACCATCAAAGGGGCTAGCGGGAGTGGGAGAGACCCAGTACTTC. Its translation is CASSPSKGLAGVGETQYF. The full variable domain, its missing parts supplied by reference TRBV18 and TRBJ2-5, is NAGVMQNPRHLVRRRGQEARLRCSPMKGHSHVYWYRQLPEEGLKFMVYLQKENIIDESGMPKERFSAEFPKEGPSILRIQQVVRGDSAAYFCASSPSKGLAGVGETQYFGPGTRLLVL.

The J gene is TRBJ2-5, the V gene TRBV27, with TRBD2 matching over 9 bases. The V segment lost 2 bases and the J segment 2 bases; nucleotides outside the gene matches: 12. CDR3 size: 18 residues. Germline values: CDR1 MNHEY, CDR2 SMNVEV (reference sequence). This CDR3 is CASSLLHPGLASQETQYF. CDR3 sequence (DNA): TGTGCCAGCAGTTTACTCCATCCGGGACTAGCAAGTCAAGAGACCCAGTACTTC.

This clone was seen just once. DNA of the CDR3: TGTGCCAGCAGTGAAGAGTTGGTAGCGGGAGGTTTTGAGACCCAGTACTTC. Residues: CASSEELVAGGFETQYF. This chain links TRBV6-1 with TRBJ2-5, with TRBD2 matching over 10 bases. The V segment lost 1 base and the J segment 5 bases; nucleotides outside the gene matches: 10. This CDR3 is 17 amino acids long. Germline V gives CDR1 MNHNS, CDR2 SASEGT.

The chain recombines TRBV11-3 with TRBJ2-5; 10 bases are shared with TRBD2. The CDR3 totals 17 residues. Trimming removed 5 bases from V and 1 base from J; junction bases left unmatched: 10. Per the germline V gene, CDR1 is SGHNT and CDR2 is YENEEA. The CDR3 nucleotides are TGTGCCAGCAGCCTACGGACTAGCGGCCCAGCCCAAGAGACCCAGTACTTC. This encodes CASSLRTSGPAQETQYF.